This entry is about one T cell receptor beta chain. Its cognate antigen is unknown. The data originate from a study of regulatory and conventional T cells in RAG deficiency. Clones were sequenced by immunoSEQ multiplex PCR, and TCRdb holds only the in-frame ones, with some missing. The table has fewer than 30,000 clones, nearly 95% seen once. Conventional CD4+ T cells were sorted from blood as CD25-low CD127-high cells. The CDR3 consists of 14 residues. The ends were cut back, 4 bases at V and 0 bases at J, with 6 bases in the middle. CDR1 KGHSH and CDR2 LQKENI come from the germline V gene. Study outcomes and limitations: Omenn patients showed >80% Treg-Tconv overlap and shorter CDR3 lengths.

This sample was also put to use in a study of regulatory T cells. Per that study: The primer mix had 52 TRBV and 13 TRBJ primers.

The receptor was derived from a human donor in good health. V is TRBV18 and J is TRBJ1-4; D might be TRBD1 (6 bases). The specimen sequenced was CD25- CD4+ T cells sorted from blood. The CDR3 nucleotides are TGTGCCAGCTCACGACAGGCAACTAATGAAAAACTGTTTTTT. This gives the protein CASSRQATNEKLFF.